These T cell receptor beta chains were read from a single sample in a study of early T cells in non-severe SARS-CoV-2 infection. TCRdb re-derived calls from the 5' RACE reads in MiXCR, one entry per CDR3 protein. Of about 55,000 distinct CDR3 sequences in the sample, roughly an eighth were seen once. Sequencing used whole blood. These receptors originate from an adult who was a healthcare worker with PCR-confirmed SARS-CoV-2 infection or an uninfected control (not recorded which). Each CDR3 is given with its conserved first and last residue. The D gene is left open where the match is weak. Clone size is given for some rows only: seen once, a few or many times, or a class if the clone is expanded.

CDR3: CASSATDGGTDTQYF
DNA: TGTGCCAGCAGTGCGACCGATGGCGGCACAGATACGCAGTATTTT
J: TRBJ2-3
V: TRBV6-4
D: NA
size: NA

CDR3: CASSLRSGGPGDEQFF
DNA: TGTGCCAGCAGCTTGAGGTCGGGGGGGCCGGGAGATGAGCAGTTCTTC
J: TRBJ2-1
V: TRBV5-4
D: TRBD2
size: many

CDR3: CASSEFGGPSYNEQFF
DNA: TGTGCCAGCAGTGAGTTTGGGGGCCCCTCCTACAATGAGCAGTTCTTC
J: TRBJ2-1
V: TRBV27
D: NA
size: few

CDR3: CAISPGTGVHEQYF
DNA: TGTGCCATCTCCCCCGGGACAGGGGTCCACGAGCAGTACTTC
J: TRBJ2-7
V: TRBV6-6
D: TRBD1
size: few

CDR3: CASIGDSGNTIYF
DNA: TGTGCCAGCATCGGGGACTCTGGAAACACCATATATTTT
J: TRBJ1-3
V: TRBV2
D: NA
size: NA

CDR3: CSALLDPGYTEAFF
DNA: TGCAGCGCCCTGTTAGACCCGGGATACACTGAAGCTTTCTTT
J: TRBJ1-1
V: TRBV29-1
D: NA
size: NA

CDR3: CASRGASSYNEQFF
DNA: TGTGCCAGCAGGGGGGCTAGCTCCTACAATGAGCAGTTCTTC
J: TRBJ2-1
V: TRBV2
D: NA
size: NA

CDR3: CASSLSASGGAEQYF
DNA: TGTGCCAGCAGTTTATCGGCTAGCGGGGGGGCAGAGCAGTACTTC
J: TRBJ2-7
V: TRBV28
D: TRBD2
size: few

CDR3: CSVEVGLGTIYF
DNA: TGCAGCGTTGAAGTGGGCCTGGGCACCATATATTTT
J: TRBJ1-3
V: TRBV29-1
D: NA
size: NA

CDR3: CAISALGSGGDEQYF
DNA: TGTGCCATCAGTGCCCTGGGCAGTGGAGGCGACGAGCAGTACTTC
J: TRBJ2-7
V: TRBV10-3
D: NA
size: many

CDR3: CASSQDLGGGPVRETQYF
DNA: TGTGCCAGCAGCCAAGATCTGGGAGGGGGTCCCGTACGGGAGACCCAGTACTTC
J: TRBJ2-5
V: TRBV14
D: NA
size: many

CDR3: CASSPSRRTLSYNEQFF
DNA: TGTGCCAGCAGCCCAAGCCGTAGGACTCTCTCCTACAATGAGCAGTTCTTC
J: TRBJ2-1
V: TRBV12-3/TRBV12-4
D: NA
size: NA

CDR3: CASRGQGYNEQFF
DNA: TGTGCCAGTAGAGGACAGGGGTATAATGAGCAGTTCTTC
J: TRBJ2-1
V: TRBV19
D: TRBD1
size: NA

CDR3: CASSPDVPGLNYEQYF
DNA: TGTGCCAGCTCACCAGATGTGCCGGGCCTCAACTACGAGCAGTACTTC
J: TRBJ2-7
V: TRBV18
D: NA
size: NA

CDR3: CASSQGDRLEAFF
DNA: TGCGCCAGCAGCCAAGGGGACAGGCTTGAAGCTTTCTTT
J: TRBJ1-1
V: TRBV4-1
D: TRBD1
size: NA

CDR3: CSATDIEDDEQYF
DNA: TGCAGCGCCACCGACATCGAGGACGACGAGCAGTACTTC
J: TRBJ2-7
V: TRBV29-1
D: NA
size: NA

CDR3: CISVSRLNGGGAGADTQYF
DNA: NA
J: TRBJ2-3
V: TRBV7-5
D: NA
size: once

CDR3: CASSLELAGITDTQYF
DNA: TGTGCCAGCAGTTTAGAACTAGCGGGCATCACAGATACGCAGTATTTT
J: TRBJ2-3
V: TRBV12-3/TRBV12-4
D: TRBD2
size: many

CDR3: CASSLERQGRGNTIYF
DNA: TGTGCCAGCAGCTTAGAGAGACAGGGGCGGGGAAACACCATATATTTT
J: TRBJ1-3
V: TRBV7-8
D: TRBD1
size: NA

CDR3: CASSFLGGYNEQFF
DNA: TGTGCCAGCAGCTTTCTAGGGGGGTACAATGAGCAGTTCTTC
J: TRBJ2-1
V: TRBV7-9
D: NA
size: many

CDR3: CASSLDGALRTDTQYF
DNA: TGTGCCAGCAGCTTAGATGGGGCACTCCGCACAGATACGCAGTATTTT
J: TRBJ2-3
V: TRBV11-3
D: NA
size: many